These T cell receptor beta chains were read from a single sample in a study of T cell responses to AZD1222 COVID-19 vaccine. The table came from immunoSEQ multiplex PCR; TCRdb's copy has only in-frame clones and leaves some out. The sample contains roughly 200,000 clones, 88% of which appear only once. This specimen consisted of peripheral blood, obtained on day 0 of AZD1222 vaccination. These TCRs come from an adult in good health. Each CDR3 is given with its conserved first and last residue. Fields, in order: J gene, D gene, V gene, clone size, CDR3 protein, CDR3 DNA. A D gene is named only where the DNA matches it firmly. The size of a clone is reported for some rows only, either as once, few or many, or as a class for expanded clones.

TRBJ1-2	NA	TRBV5-6	NA	CASSPLFTTGNYGYTF	TGTGCCAGCAGCCCCCTTTTTACCACAGGGAACTATGGCTACACCTTC
TRBJ2-1	NA	TRBV9	NA	CASSVVGPNEQFF	TGTGCCAGCAGCGTAGTGGGTCCAAATGAGCAGTTCTTC
TRBJ2-2	NA	TRBV9	NA	CATGENTGELFF	TGTGCCACCGGGGAGAACACCGGGGAGCTGTTTTTT
TRBJ2-7	NA	TRBV4-1	NA	CASSQGGTDPYEQYF	TGCGCCAGCAGCCAAGGTGGGACGGACCCCTACGAGCAGTACTTC
TRBJ1-2	NA	TRBV6-1	NA	CASSESAGARGYTF	TGTGCCAGCAGTGAATCCGCTGGGGCTCGGGGCTACACCTTC
TRBJ1-4	NA	TRBV3-1/TRBV3-2	NA	CASSQDSFNEGQDNEKLFF	TGTGCCAGCAGCCAAGATAGTTTTAATGAGGGGCAGGATAATGAAAAACTGTTTTTT
TRBJ1-5	TRBD1	TRBV6-5	NA	CASRAGTANQPQHF	TGTGCCAGCAGAGCGGGGACAGCTAATCAGCCCCAGCATTTT
TRBJ2-1	TRBD2	TRBV7-3	NA	CASSLVLAGGYNEQFF	TGTGCCAGCAGCTTAGTCTTAGCGGGGGGATACAATGAGCAGTTCTTC
TRBJ2-1	NA	TRBV5-1	NA	CASSLATGQYNEQFF	TGCGCCAGCAGCTTGGCCACAGGGCAATACAATGAGCAGTTCTTC
TRBJ1-6	NA	TRBV6-5	NA	CASKGGGSPNSPLHF	TGTGCCAGCAAAGGTGGGGGGTCTCCTAATTCACCCCTCCACTTT
TRBJ2-7	NA	TRBV2	NA	CASSEGQRYYEQYF	TGTGCCAGCAGTGAAGGTCAGAGATACTACGAGCAGTACTTC
TRBJ2-7	NA	TRBV20-1	NA	CSASRDGESSYEQYF	TGCAGTGCTAGTAGAGATGGGGAGAGCTCCTACGAGCAGTACTTC
TRBJ1-1	NA	TRBV7-2	NA	CASSGRVGNAEAFF	TGTGCCAGCAGCGGGCGTGTCGGGAACGCTGAAGCTTTCTTT
TRBJ1-2	NA	TRBV7-2	NA	CASSRQEKLYTF	TGTGCCAGCAGCCGACAGGAGAAGCTCTACACCTTC
TRBJ1-4	NA	TRBV12-3/TRBV12-4	NA	CASSSGGREKLFF	TGTGCCAGCTCCTCGGGAGGGAGGGAAAAACTGTTTTTT
TRBJ1-1	NA	TRBV20-1	NA	CSGGENTEAFF	TGCAGTGGAGGCGAGAACACTGAAGCTTTCTTT
TRBJ1-2	NA	TRBV27	NA	CASRPNRSTLGYTF	TGTGCCAGCCGCCCTAACAGATCAACCCTTGGCTACACCTTC
TRBJ1-3	TRBD1	TRBV19	NA	CASRQRGTGVGNTIYF	TGTGCCAGTAGACAGAGGGGGACAGGGGTTGGAAACACCATATATTTT
TRBJ2-7	NA	TRBV7-8	once	CACLESLTGTYEQYF	TGTGCCTGTCTTGAAAGCCTGACCGGAACCTACGAGCAGTACTTC
TRBJ1-5	TRBD1	TRBV2	NA	CASNRARDRGNQPQHF	TGTGCCAGCAACCGAGCCCGGGACAGGGGCAATCAGCCCCAGCATTTT
TRBJ1-5	NA	TRBV11-2	NA	CASSFVGSNQPQHF	TGTGCCAGCAGCTTTGTGGGGAGCAATCAGCCCCAGCATTTT
TRBJ1-1	NA	TRBV24-1	once	CATSDSRGEAFF	TGTGCCACCAGTGATTCCAGGGGTGAAGCTTTCTTT
TRBJ1-1	NA	TRBV4-1	NA	CASSPLVGGPTEAFF	TGCGCCAGCAGCCCCTTGGTTGGGGGGCCCACTGAAGCTTTCTTT
TRBJ1-1	NA	TRBV7-3	NA	CASSPPAVNTEAFF	TGTGCCAGCAGCCCCCCCGCAGTGAACACTGAAGCTTTCTTT
TRBJ2-2	NA	TRBV27	NA	CASSPQGRGGELFF	TGTGCCAGCAGTCCTCAGGGACGGGGCGGGGAGCTGTTTTTT
TRBJ1-5	NA	TRBV12-3/TRBV12-4	NA	CASRWGGNQPQHF	TGTGCCAGCAGGTGGGGAGGCAATCAGCCCCAGCATTTT
TRBJ2-2	NA	TRBV6-5	once	CASGVTSWSGELFF	TGTGCCAGCGGGGTGACTAGTTGGTCCGGGGAGCTGTTTTTT
TRBJ1-6	NA	TRBV6-5	NA	CASSYSGVSPLHF	TGTGCCAGCAGTTACTCAGGGGTTTCGCCCCTCCACTTT
TRBJ1-1	TRBD1	TRBV6-2/TRBV6-3	NA	CASSLFRDSTEAFF	TGTGCCAGCAGTTTATTCCGGGACAGCACTGAAGCTTTCTTT
TRBJ2-2	NA	TRBV9	NA	CASSVGGTGELFF	TGTGCCAGCAGCGTAGGGGGGACCGGGGAGCTGTTTTTT
TRBJ1-3	NA	TRBV5-4	once	CASSPDGDSGNTIYF	TGTGCCAGCAGCCCCGACGGGGACTCTGGAAACACCATATATTTT